The 17 T cell receptor beta chains presented below share a single source sample, sequenced in a study of breast tumors, draining lymph nodes, adjacent tissues. TCRdb re-derived calls from the multiplex PCR reads in MiXCR, one entry per CDR3 protein. Of about 230,000 distinct CDR3 sequences in the sample, about 30% are singletons; the top ten hold roughly 1.5%. Samples came from axillary lymph nodes draining the breast cancer. The source material was axillary lymph node tissue. These receptor sequences come from a female donor with breast cancer. Some clones in this sample may be carry-over from other donors' samples.

This clonotype was detected once. The chain is built from TRBV11-2 and TRBJ2-2, with D unclear. Trimming shortened V by 1 base and J by 3 bases, and 12 bases separated the two germline ends. The CDR3 consists of 16 residues. CDR1 SGHAT and CDR2 FQNNGV come from the germline V gene. CDR3 in DNA: TGTGCCAGCAGCTTAGGGACGTCTGGTTACACCGGGGAGCTGTTTTTT. It codes for CASSLGTSGYTGELFF. Together with reference TRBV11-2 and TRBJ2-2, the CDR3 gives the full variable domain: EAGVAQSPRYKIIEKRQSVAFWCNPISGHATLYWYQQILGQGPKLLIQFQNNGVVDDSQLPKDRFSAERLKGVDSTLKIQPAKLEDSAVYLCASSLGTSGYTGELFFGEGSRLTVL.

This clonotype occurred many times. V and J are TRBV29-1 and TRBJ2-5, with D maybe TRBD2 (5 bases). Per germline, CDR1 SQVTM and CDR2 ANQGSEA. This CDR3 is 15 amino acids long. The ends were cut back, 6 bases at V and 4 bases at J, with 21 bases in the middle. CDR3 sequence (DNA): TGCAGCGTCGGGGAGCGAGGGCTGGCAGGAGAGACCCAGTACTTC. Encoded protein: CSVGERGLAGETQYF.

This clonotype was counted at least ten times. The V call is TRBV11-3, the J call TRBJ2-3; a weak D match, TRBD2 (6 bases). The CDR3 runs 14 residues. The germline V gene encodes CDR1 SGHNT and CDR2 YENEEA. Between the trimmed V and J ends, which lost 5 bases and 2 bases, there was a span of 11 bases. CDR3 protein: CASSLRRATDTQYF. CDR3 in DNA: TGTGCCAGCAGCCTCCGGAGGGCCACAGATACGCAGTATTTT.

The sample holds many counts of this clonotype. The CDR3 DNA reads TGTGCCAGCATTCCGGGACTAGCGGGGAGCTACGAGCAGTACTTC. The encoded protein is CASIPGLAGSYEQYF. V gene TRBV28 combines with J gene TRBJ2-7, with 13 bases lining up with TRBD2. Germline CDR1 reads MDHEN; CDR2 reads SYDVKM. The length of the CDR3 is 15 residues. Losses at the gene ends were 7 bases for V and 3 bases for J; bases not matched to a gene: 6.

In its sample, this clonotype was seen many times. The chain couples TRBV6-5 to TRBJ1-6, with 7 bases lining up with TRBD1. This CDR3 spans 15 amino acids. The germline gives CDR1 MNHEY, CDR2 SVGAGI. J lost 5 bases, V lost 4 bases, and 5 bases had no gene match. CDR3 bases: TGTGCCAGCAGTTGGGTCAGGGGGGATAATTCACCCCTCCACTTT. Translating it yields CASSWVRGDNSPLHF.

The rearrangement joins TRBV9 to TRBJ1-5; D is possibly TRBD1 (6 bases). Trimming removed 0 bases at V and 14 bases at J, with 12 bases between. CDR1 is SGDLS and CDR2 is YYNGEE in the germline V gene. This CDR3 is built from 12 residues. CDR3 amino acids: CASSVVGGPEHF. The CDR3 DNA reads as TGTGCCAGCAGCGTAGTCGGGGGGCCAGAGCATTTT.

The CDR3, as DNA: TGTGCCAGTAGTATGGGACAGGGTCTGAATTCACCCCTCCACTTT. Translated, it gives CASSMGQGLNSPLHF. The V gene is TRBV19, the J gene TRBJ1-6; TRBD1 agrees at 9 bases. V lost 3 bases, J lost 7 bases, and 4 bases stayed unmatched. This CDR3 is built from 15 residues. CDR1 and CDR2 (germline): LNHDA, SQIVND (reference sequence).

This clonotype occurred many times. The chain links TRBV6-5 to TRBJ2-5; D is possibly TRBD1 (6 bases). The CDR3 is 14 residues long. CDR1 MNHEY and CDR2 SVGAGI come from the germline V gene. Trimming shortened V by 2 bases and J by 5 bases, and 12 bases separated the two germline ends. DNA of the CDR3: TGTGCCAGCAGTTACCTCAGGGGATACGAGACCCAGTACTTC. Protein sequence: CASSYLRGYETQYF.

This clonotype was counted ten times or more. CDR3 region: CASSLVASGGYNEQFF. As DNA, the CDR3 is TGTGCCAGCAGCTTGGTGGCTAGCGGGGGTTACAATGAGCAGTTCTTC. This sequence joins TRBV5-6 and TRBJ2-1; 10 positions agree with TRBD2. Germline V gene data show CDR1 as SGHDT and CDR2 as YYEEEE. The trim removed 0 bases at V and 4 bases at J, leaving 4 bases unmatched. The CDR3 is 16 residues long. The full variable domain, its missing parts supplied by reference TRBV5-6 and TRBJ2-1, is DAGVTQSPTHLIKTRGQQVTLRCSPKSGHDTVSWYQQALGQGPQFIFQYYEEEERQRGNFPDRFSGHQFPNYSSELNVNALLLGDSALYLCASSLVASGGYNEQFFGPGTRLTVL.

The chain couples TRBV12-3 or TRBV12-4 to TRBJ1-3; no reliable D call. Trimming removed 6 bases from V and 4 bases from J, with 13 bases in between. This CDR3 region has 14 residues. Here the CDR3 DNA reads TGTGCCAGCAGCCTTTCTACCAGAGGAAACACCATATATTTT. Translating it yields CASSLSTRGNTIYF.

V is TRBV3-1 and J is TRBJ2-1; TRBD2 is a possible D gene (5 bases). Germline assignment: CDR1 LGHDT and CDR2 YNNKEL (reference sequence). V was clipped by 4 bases and J by 8 bases, with 18 bases between them. The CDR3 runs 15 residues. In nucleotides, the CDR3 is TGTGCCAGCAGCCGATGGGCTAGCACGCCCGATGAGCAGTTCTTC. Its protein is CASSRWASTPDEQFF.

The genes are TRBV7-9 and TRBJ1-6; D uncertain. Trimming stripped 5 bases from V and 6 bases from J, with 11 bases between. The germline gives CDR1 SEHNR, CDR2 FQNEAQ (reference sequence). This CDR3 has 14 amino acids. DNA for the CDR3: TGTGCCAGCAGCCCCGGGTTTCGTAATTCACCCCTCCACTTT. It translates to CASSPGFRNSPLHF.

This clonotype was counted ten times or more. CDR3 sequence reads: CASSYALAGVNTGELFF. In DNA form, the CDR3 reads TGTGCCAGCAGTTACGCCCTAGCGGGAGTAAACACCGGGGAGCTGTTTTTT. The gene calls are TRBV6-5 and TRBJ2-2, with 10 positions matching TRBD2. This CDR3 spans 17 amino acids. The trim removed 2 bases at V and 2 bases at J, leaving 5 bases unmatched. Germline CDR1 is MNHEY and CDR2 is SVGAGI.

This sequence joins TRBV12-5 and TRBJ2-5, with 15 bases aligning to TRBD2. This CDR3 has 18 residues. Trimming removed 6 bases from V and 4 bases from J; junction bases left unmatched: 12. The germline V gene has CDR1 LGHNT and CDR2 FRNRAP. The CDR3 region is CASGHNTGLAGGGETQYF. CDR3 bases: TGTGCTAGTGGACATAATACGGGACTAGCGGGAGGAGGAGAGACCCAGTACTTC.

The J gene is TRBJ2-3, the V gene TRBV7-9, with 10 bases lining up with TRBD1. The CDR3 has 20 amino acids. V lost 2 bases to trimming and J lost 6 bases; unmatched junction nucleotides: 20. Germline V gene data show CDR1 as SEHNR and CDR2 as FQNEAQ (reference sequence). CDR3 nucleotide sequence: TGTGCCAGCAGCTTACCCCGGACAGGGGGGTCTAGCGGAAAAGGGGATACGCAGTATTTT. Translated: CASSLPRTGGSSGKGDTQYF.

The chain couples TRBV5-1 to TRBJ2-3, with 10 bases identical to TRBD2. J lost 2 bases, V lost 0 bases, and 15 bases had no gene match. The CDR3 extends over 20 amino acids. Germline V gene data show CDR1 as SGHRS and CDR2 as YFSETQ. CDR3 residues: CASSLGAIAGGRAITDTQYF. CDR3 in DNA: TGCGCCAGCAGCTTGGGAGCGATAGCGGGAGGACGGGCCATCACAGATACGCAGTATTTT.

Only a few counts were recorded for this clonotype. J is TRBJ2-1 and V is TRBV6-2 or TRBV6-3; D possibly matches TRBD1 or TRBD2 (6 bases each). V was cut by 4 bases and J by 9 bases, with 16 bases left in between. Per the germline V gene, CDR1 is MNHEY and CDR2 is SVGEGT. The CDR3 contains 14 residues. The CDR3 nucleotides are TGTGCCAGCAGTTCATGGGCGGGACACAGTGAGCAGTTCTTC. This encodes CASSSWAGHSEQFF.